This T cell receptor (beta chain) was found in a study of blood T cell repertoires in COVID-19. This CDR3 region has 17 residues. V shed 5 bases, J shed 0 bases, and the junction held 8 bases outside the gene matches. Germline V lookup: CDR1 SGHVS, CDR2 FNYEAQ. Sequenced by immunoSEQ multiplex PCR; TCRdb stores in-frame clones only, minus some. The sample consists of roughly 200,000 clones, approximately 84% of them appearing once. The clonotype comes from an elderly woman with COVID-19, enrolled during active disease. The gene calls are TRBV7-6 and TRBJ2-1, with TRBD2 matching 9 bases. The sequenced sample was peripheral blood. DNA for the CDR3: TGTGCCAGCAGCCTCCGGACTAGCGAGTACTCCTACAATGAGCAGTTCTTC. It is translated as CASSLRTSEYSYNEQFF.